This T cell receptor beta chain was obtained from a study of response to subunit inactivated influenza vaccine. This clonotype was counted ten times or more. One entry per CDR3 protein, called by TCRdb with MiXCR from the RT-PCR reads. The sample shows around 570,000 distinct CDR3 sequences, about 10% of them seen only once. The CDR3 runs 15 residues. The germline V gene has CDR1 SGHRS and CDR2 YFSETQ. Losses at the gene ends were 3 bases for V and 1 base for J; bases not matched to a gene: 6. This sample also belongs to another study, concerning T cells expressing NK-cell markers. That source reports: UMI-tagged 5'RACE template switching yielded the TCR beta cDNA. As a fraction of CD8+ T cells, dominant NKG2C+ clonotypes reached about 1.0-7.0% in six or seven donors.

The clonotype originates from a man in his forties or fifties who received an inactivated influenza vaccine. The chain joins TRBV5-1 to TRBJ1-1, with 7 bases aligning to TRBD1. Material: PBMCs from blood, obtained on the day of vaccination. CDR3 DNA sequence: TGCGCCAGCAGCTCCCCGGGACAGCCGAACACTGAAGCTTTCTTT. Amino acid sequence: CASSSPGQPNTEAFF.